The T cell receptor beta chain described here comes from a study of PD-1 blockade in classical Hodgkin lymphoma. This clone was counted only a few times. What it binds is unknown. The study, taken as a whole, reports: A significant rise in TCR diversity by C4D1 was seen for CD4+ but not CD8+ cells. Baseline TCR diversity was reportedly lower in newly diagnosed patients than in healthy donors. It was reported as lower still in relapsed/refractory patients. Similar baseline diversity was found in complete responders and newly diagnosed patients.

Germline loops: CDR1 LGHNA, CDR2 YNFKEQ. The CDR3 loop spans 15 amino acids. V lost 0 bases to trimming and J lost 5 bases, with 13 bases between them. Produced via immunoSEQ multiplex PCR; TCRdb's table is partial and in-frame only. The sample lists 30,000 to 35,000 clones; about 86% were seen once. Noted time point: cycle 4 day 1 (C4D1), after five to seven weeks of nivolumab. Every patient relapsed after autologous stem cell transplantation, and brentuximab vedotin exposure varied. Purification of CD4+ T cells from thawed PBMCs was achieved by magnetic negative selection. The sequence was collected from a human donor with classical Hodgkin lymphoma. The chain combines TRBV4-2 with TRBJ1-2, with D unclear. This material consisted of CD4+ T cells from blood, taken before the fourth cycle of nivolumab. The CDR3 is CASSQEPTSTYGYTF. CDR3 DNA sequence: TGTGCCAGCAGCCAAGAACCTACCAGTACGTATGGCTACACCTTC.